The clone carrying this TCR beta chain was detected a few times. The sample originates from a study of molecular identifiers for immune sequencing clone quantification. The V gene end was trimmed by 6 bases and the J gene end by 3 bases; junction bases not matched to a gene: 5. CDR3 length equals 13 residues. Germline V gene lookup returns CDR1 MNHEY and CDR2 SVGEGT. Preparation methods for the bulk TCR libraries were those previously described, with listed TCR primers. TCRdb reprocessed the PCR reads via MiXCR and lists one record per CDR3 protein. The sample records 37,000 or so distinct CDR3 sequences, about 24% being singletons. Using 10%, 30% or 50% RNA, naive CD8 libraries were derived from around 20,000 to 1,000,000 sorted cells. Sorting defined naive CD8 T cells as CD8+CD4-CCR7+CD45RA+.

Sequencing was done on a sample of naive CD8+ T cells from blood, with Jurkat cell RNA spiked in. As to subset: FACS-sorted CD8+CD4-CCR7+CD45RA+ naive T cells. This clonotype was sampled from a human donor in good health. Some libraries in this study had Jurkat cell RNA spiked in. The chain joins TRBV6-2 or TRBV6-3 to TRBJ2-7; 7 bases match TRBD1. CDR3: CASSPGTVYEQYF. The CDR3 coding sequence is TGTGCCAGCAGCCCCGGGACAGTCTACGAGCAGTACTTC.